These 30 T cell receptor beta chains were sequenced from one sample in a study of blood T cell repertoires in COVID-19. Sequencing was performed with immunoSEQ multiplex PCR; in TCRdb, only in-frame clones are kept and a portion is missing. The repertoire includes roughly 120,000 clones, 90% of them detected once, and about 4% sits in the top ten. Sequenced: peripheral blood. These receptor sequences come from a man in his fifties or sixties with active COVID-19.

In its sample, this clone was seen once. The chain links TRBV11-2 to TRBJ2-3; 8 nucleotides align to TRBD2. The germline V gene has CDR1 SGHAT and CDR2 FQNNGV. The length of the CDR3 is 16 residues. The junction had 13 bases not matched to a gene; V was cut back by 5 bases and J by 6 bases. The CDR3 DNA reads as TGTGCCAGCAGCCCAGGAAGGCGGGGGGCCCGCGATACGCAGTATTTT. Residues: CASSPGRRGARDTQYF.

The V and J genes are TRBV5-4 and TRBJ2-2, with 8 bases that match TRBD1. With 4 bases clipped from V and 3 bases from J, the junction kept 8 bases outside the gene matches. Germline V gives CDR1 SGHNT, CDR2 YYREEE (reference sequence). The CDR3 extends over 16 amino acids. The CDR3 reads CASSHSVQGDTGELFF. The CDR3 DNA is TGTGCCAGCAGCCATTCAGTACAGGGGGACACCGGGGAGCTGTTTTTT.

The CDR3 coding sequence is TGTGCCACCAGCAGAGATCTAGCGGGGGGTGAGACCCAGTACTTC. Protein: CATSRDLAGGETQYF. This chain uses TRBV15 with TRBJ2-5; TRBD2 matches 11 bases. The V gene's germline CDR1 is LNHNV and CDR2 YYDKDF (reference sequence). The CDR3 is made up of 15 amino acids. J lost 5 bases, V lost 0 bases, and 2 bases had no gene match.

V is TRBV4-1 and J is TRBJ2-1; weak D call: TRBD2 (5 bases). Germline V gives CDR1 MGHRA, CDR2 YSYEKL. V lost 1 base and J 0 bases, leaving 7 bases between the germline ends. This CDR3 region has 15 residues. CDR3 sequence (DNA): TGCGCCAGCAGCCAAGCTAGCACCTCCTACAATGAGCAGTTCTTC. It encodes CASSQASTSYNEQFF.

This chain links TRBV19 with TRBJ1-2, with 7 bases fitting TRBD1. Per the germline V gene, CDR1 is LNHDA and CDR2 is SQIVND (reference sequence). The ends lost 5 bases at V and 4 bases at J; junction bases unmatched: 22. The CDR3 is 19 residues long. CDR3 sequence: CASSAFNRGQVYVLYGYTF. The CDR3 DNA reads TGTGCCAGTAGTGCCTTTAACCGCGGACAGGTCTACGTTCTCTATGGCTACACCTTC. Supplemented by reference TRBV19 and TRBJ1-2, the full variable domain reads DGGITQSPKYLFRKEGQNVTLSCEQNLNHDAMYWYRQDPGQGLRLIYYSQIVNDFQKGDIAEGYSVSREKKESFPLTVTSAQKNPTAFYLCASSAFNRGQVYVLYGYTFGSGTRLTVV.

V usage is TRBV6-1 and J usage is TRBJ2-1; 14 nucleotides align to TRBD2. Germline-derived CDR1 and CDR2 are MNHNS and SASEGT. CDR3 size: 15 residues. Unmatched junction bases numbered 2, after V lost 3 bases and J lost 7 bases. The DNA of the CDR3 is TGTGCCAGCAGTGAGACTAGCGGGAGGGTGAATGAGCAGTTCTTC. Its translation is CASSETSGRVNEQFF.

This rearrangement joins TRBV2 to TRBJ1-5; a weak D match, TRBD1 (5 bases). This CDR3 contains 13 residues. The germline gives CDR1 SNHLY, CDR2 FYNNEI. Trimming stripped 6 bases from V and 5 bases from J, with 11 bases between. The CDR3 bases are TGTGCCAGCAGGACGGGGGGACATCAGCCCCAGCATTTT. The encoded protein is CASRTGGHQPQHF.

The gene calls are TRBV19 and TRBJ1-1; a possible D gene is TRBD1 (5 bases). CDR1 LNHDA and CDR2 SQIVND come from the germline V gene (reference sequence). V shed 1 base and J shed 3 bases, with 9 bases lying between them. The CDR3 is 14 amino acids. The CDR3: CASSIGQRHTEAFF. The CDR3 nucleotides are TGTGCCAGTAGTATAGGACAGCGCCACACTGAAGCTTTCTTT. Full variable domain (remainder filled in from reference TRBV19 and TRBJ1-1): DGGITQSPKYLFRKEGQNVTLSCEQNLNHDAMYWYRQDPGQGLRLIYYSQIVNDFQKGDIAEGYSVSREKKESFPLTVTSAQKNPTAFYLCASSIGQRHTEAFFGQGTRLTVV.

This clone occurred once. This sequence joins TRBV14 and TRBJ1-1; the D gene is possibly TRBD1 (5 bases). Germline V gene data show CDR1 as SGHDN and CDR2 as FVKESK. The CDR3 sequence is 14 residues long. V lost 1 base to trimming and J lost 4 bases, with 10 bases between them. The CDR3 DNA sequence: TGTGCCAGCAGCCAAGGGGGGGAGGCCACTGAAGCTTTCTTT. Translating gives CASSQGGEATEAFF.

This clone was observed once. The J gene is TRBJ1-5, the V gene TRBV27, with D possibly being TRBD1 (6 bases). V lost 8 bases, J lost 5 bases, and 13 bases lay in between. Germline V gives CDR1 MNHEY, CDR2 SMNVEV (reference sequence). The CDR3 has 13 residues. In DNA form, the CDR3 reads TGTGCCAGCTCCCGGGACATCTATCAGCCCCAGCATTTT. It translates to CASSRDIYQPQHF.

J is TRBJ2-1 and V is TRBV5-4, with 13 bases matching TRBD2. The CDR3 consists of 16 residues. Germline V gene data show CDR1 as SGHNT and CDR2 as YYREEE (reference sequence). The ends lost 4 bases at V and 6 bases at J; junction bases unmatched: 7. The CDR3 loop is CASSVPGLAGANEQFF. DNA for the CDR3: TGTGCCAGCAGCGTGCCTGGACTAGCGGGAGCCAATGAGCAGTTCTTC.

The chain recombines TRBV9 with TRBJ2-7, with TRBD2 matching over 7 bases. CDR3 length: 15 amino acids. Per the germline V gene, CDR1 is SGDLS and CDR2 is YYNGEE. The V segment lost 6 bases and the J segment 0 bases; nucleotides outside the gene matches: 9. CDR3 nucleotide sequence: TGTGCCAGCAACCAACACGGGGGGACCTCCTACGAGCAGTACTTC. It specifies CASNQHGGTSYEQYF.

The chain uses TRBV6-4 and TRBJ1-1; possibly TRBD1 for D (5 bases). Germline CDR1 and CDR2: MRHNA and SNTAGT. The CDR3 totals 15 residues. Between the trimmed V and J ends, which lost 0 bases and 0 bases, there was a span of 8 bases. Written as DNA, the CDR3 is TGTGCCAGCAGTGACTCCCCAGGGATGAACACTGAAGCTTTCTTT. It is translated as CASSDSPGMNTEAFF.

The CDR3 loop is CASSEPWTGERGYTF. In DNA form, the CDR3 reads TGTGCCAGCAGTGAACCCTGGACAGGGGAGAGGGGCTACACCTTC. The chain combines TRBV2 with TRBJ1-2; TRBD1 matches 9 bases. The CDR3 runs 15 residues. Germline assignment: CDR1 SNHLY and CDR2 FYNNEI. J was trimmed by 8 bases and V by 2 bases; bases with no gene match: 9. Complete variable domain (other parts from reference TRBV2 and TRBJ1-2): EPEVTQTPSHQVTQMGQEVILRCVPISNHLYFYWYRQILGQKVEFLVSFYNNEISEKSEIFDDQFSVERPDGSNFTLKIRSTKLEDSAMYFCASSEPWTGERGYTFGSGTRLTVV.

Here the CDR3 reads CASSQGSPPETQYF. In nucleotides, the CDR3 is TGTGCCAGCAGCCAGGGAAGTCCTCCTGAGACCCAGTACTTC. The V and J genes are TRBV7-2 and TRBJ2-5, with a weak D call TRBD1 (5 bases). The CDR3 extends over 14 amino acids. Trimming shortened V by 5 bases and J by 5 bases, and 15 bases separated the two germline ends. Germline CDR1 SGHTA, CDR2 FQGNSA.

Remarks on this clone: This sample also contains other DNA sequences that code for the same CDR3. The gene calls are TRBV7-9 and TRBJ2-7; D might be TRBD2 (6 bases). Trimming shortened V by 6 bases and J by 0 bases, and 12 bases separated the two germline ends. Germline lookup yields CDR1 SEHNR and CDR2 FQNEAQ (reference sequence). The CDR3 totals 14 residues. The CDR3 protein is CASSPPGGSYEQYF. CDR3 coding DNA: TGTGCCAGCAGTCCTCCCGGGGGCTCCTACGAGCAGTACTTC.

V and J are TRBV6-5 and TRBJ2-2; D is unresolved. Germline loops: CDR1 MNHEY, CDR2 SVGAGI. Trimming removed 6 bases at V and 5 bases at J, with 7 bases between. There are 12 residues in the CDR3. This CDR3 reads CASSALTGELFF. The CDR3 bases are TGTGCCAGCAGCGCGTTGACCGGGGAGCTGTTTTTT.

CDR3 nucleotide sequence: TGTGCCAGCAGTCCACTCGACAGGGGACGGGGAGGCACTGAAGCTTTCTTT. It is translated as CASSPLDRGRGGTEAFF. This chain joins TRBV27 and TRBJ1-1; 8 bases are shared with TRBD1. V shed 5 bases, J shed 4 bases, and the junction held 15 bases outside the gene matches. The V gene's germline CDR1 is MNHEY and CDR2 SMNVEV (reference sequence). This CDR3 contains 17 residues.

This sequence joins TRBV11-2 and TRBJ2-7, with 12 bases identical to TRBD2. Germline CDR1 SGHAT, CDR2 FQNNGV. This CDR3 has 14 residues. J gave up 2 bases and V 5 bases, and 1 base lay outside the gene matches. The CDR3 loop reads CASSASGGAYEQYF. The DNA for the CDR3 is TGTGCCAGCAGCGCTAGCGGGGGGGCCTACGAGCAGTACTTC.

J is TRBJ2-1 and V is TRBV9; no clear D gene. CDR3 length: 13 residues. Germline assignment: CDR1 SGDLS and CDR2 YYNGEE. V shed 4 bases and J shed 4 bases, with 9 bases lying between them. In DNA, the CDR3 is TGTGCCAGCAGCCCCCGGGTATACAATGAGCAGTTCTTC. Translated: CASSPRVYNEQFF.

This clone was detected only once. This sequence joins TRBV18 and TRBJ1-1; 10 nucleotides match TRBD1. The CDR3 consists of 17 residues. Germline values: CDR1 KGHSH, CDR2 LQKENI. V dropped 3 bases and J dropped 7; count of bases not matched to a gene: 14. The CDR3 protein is CASSPIGTGVGTVEAFF. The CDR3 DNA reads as TGTGCCAGCTCACCGATAGGGACAGGGGTTGGAACGGTTGAAGCTTTCTTT.

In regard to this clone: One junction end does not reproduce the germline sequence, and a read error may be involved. The CDR3 DNA is TGTGCCAGCAGTCAAGGGCAGGGGATCGACAATGAGCAGTTCTTC. Amino acids: CASSQGQGIDNEQFF. This rearrangement joins TRBV4-2 to TRBJ2-1; a weak D match, TRBD1 (6 bases). Germline-derived CDR1 and CDR2 are LGHNA and YNFKEQ. The CDR3 contains 15 residues.

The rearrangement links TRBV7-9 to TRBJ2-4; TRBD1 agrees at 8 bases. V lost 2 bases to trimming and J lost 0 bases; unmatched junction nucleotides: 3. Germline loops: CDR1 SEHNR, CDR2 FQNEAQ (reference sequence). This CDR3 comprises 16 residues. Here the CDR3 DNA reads TGTGCCAGCAGCTTAATGACAGGGGTAGCCAAAAACATTCAGTACTTC. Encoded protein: CASSLMTGVAKNIQYF.

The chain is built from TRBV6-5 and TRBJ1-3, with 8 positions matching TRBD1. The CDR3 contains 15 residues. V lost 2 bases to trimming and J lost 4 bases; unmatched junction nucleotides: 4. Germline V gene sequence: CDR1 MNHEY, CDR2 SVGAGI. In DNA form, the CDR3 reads TGTGCCAGCAGTTACGCAGGGGGCGCCGGAAACACCATATATTTT. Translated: CASSYAGGAGNTIYF.

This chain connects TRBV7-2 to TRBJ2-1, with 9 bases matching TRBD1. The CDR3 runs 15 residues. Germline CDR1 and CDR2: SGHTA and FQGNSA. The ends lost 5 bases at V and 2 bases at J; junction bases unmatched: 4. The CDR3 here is CASSPGQGTYNEQFF. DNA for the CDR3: TGTGCCAGCAGCCCTGGACAGGGGACCTACAATGAGCAGTTCTTC. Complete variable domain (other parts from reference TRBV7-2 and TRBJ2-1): GAGVSQSPSNKVTEKGKDVELRCDPISGHTALYWYRQSLGQGLEFLIYFQGNSAPDKSGLPSDRFSAERTGGSVSTLTIQRTQQEDSAVYLCASSPGQGTYNEQFFGPGTRLTVL.

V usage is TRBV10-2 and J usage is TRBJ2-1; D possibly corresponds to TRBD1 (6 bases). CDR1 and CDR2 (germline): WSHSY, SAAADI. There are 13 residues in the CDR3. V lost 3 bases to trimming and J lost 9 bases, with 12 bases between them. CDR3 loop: CASSEWGPGEQFF. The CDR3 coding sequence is TGCGCCAGCAGTGAATGGGGGCCAGGTGAGCAGTTCTTC.

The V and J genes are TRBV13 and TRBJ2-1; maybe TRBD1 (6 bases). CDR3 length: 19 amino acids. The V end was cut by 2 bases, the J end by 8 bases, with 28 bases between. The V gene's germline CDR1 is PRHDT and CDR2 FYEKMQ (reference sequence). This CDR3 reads CASSLLWVPRTEGLHEQFF. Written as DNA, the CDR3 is TGTGCCAGCAGCTTACTTTGGGTCCCCCGGACAGAAGGGCTCCATGAGCAGTTCTTC.

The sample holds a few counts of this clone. The chain's CDR3 is CASSPEAGGIGNEQFF. The CDR3 bases are TGCGCCAGCAGCCCTGAGGCGGGGGGGATAGGCAATGAGCAGTTCTTC. V gene TRBV5-1 combines with J gene TRBJ2-1; TRBD2 matches 9 bases. This CDR3 is built from 16 residues. Germline-derived CDR1 and CDR2 are SGHRS and YFSETQ. V lost 4 bases and J lost 6; bases outside the gene matches: 11.

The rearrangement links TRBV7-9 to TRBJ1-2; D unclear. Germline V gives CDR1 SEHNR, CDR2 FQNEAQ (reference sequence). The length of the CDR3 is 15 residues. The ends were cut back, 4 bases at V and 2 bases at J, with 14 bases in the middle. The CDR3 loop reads CASSSQTPANYGYTF. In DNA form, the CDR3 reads TGTGCCAGCAGCTCCCAGACACCTGCGAACTATGGCTACACCTTC.

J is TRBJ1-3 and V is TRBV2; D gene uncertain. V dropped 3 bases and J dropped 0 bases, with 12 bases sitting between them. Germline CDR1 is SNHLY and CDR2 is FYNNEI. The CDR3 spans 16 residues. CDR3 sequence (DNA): TGTGCCAGCAGTGATTCGTTCTTACTCTCTGGAAACACCATATATTTT. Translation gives CASSDSFLLSGNTIYF.